By sample fraction, the clone carrying this T cell receptor beta chain is medium-sized (0.01 to 0.1%). Its antigen is not identified. This record belongs to a study of breast tumors, draining lymph nodes, adjacent tissues. TCRdb reanalysed the multiplex PCR reads using MiXCR and keeps one entry per CDR3 protein. The repertoire holds fewer than 7,500 distinct CDR3 sequences, with around two fifths as singletons. Study-wide points: Tumor T cell lymph node origin was a supported hypothesis, not proven. Tumors had less TCR diversity than lymph nodes, more than nontumor tissue.

V trimming: 5 bases; J trimming: 2 bases; junction bases outside the gene matches: 6. Germline values: CDR1 MNHNY, CDR2 SVGAGI (reference sequence). This CDR3 region has 14 residues. This receptor was taken from a female donor with breast cancer. Some clones in this sample may be carry-over from other donors' samples. The sequenced material came from tumor-adjacent breast tissue. The chain recombines TRBV6-6 with TRBJ2-7; 7 nucleotides agree with TRBD1. The CDR3 sequence is CASSPSTGTYEQYF. The CDR3 DNA sequence: TGTGCCAGCAGTCCCTCGACAGGGACCTACGAGCAGTACTTC.